Given below is one T cell receptor (beta chain) in context. Within its sample, this clone is large (0.1 to 1%). Its antigen is not yet known. Base qualities are not at hand, and no much larger clone is one base apart. The CDR3 numbers 14 residues from cysteine through phenylalanine. Kept here is only the CDR3 DNA, which spans 42 bases and is read in frame from base 1. V loses 0 bases, J loses 4 bases, and the germline ends lie 8 bases apart. Looking up the germline V gene yields CDR1 LGHNA and CDR2 YSLEER. The library relied on the immunoSEQ multiplex PCR assay. TCRdb re-hosts the immuneACCESS table, in-frame sequences only. Its copies lack some clones; in the studies checked, an unresolved V gene accounts for under half of them, and the cause for the rest is not known. This sample is represented by about 160,000 clones; 94% of them were singletons. Approximately 8% of the sample is taken by the ten largest.

This sample is part of a study of control samples from healthy donors and cancer patients (dated by TCRdb to the early 2020s). The chain is made from TRBV4-3 and TRBJ2-3; the D gene remains uncertain. The sequence came from a woman in her forties in good health. Sequencing was carried out using blood. The DNA sequence is given as TGCGCCAGCAGCCAAGAAGTTTCGGCAGATACGCAGTATTTT. It translates to CASSQEVSADTQYF.